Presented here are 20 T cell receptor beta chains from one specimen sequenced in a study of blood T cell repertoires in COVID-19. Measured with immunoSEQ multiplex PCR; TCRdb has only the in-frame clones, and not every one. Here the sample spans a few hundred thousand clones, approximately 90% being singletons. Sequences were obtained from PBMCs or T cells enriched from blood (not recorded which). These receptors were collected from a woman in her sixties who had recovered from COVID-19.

In DNA, the CDR3 is TGTGCCAGCAGCGTCGCCCTCGAGTTCCCCCTCCACTTT. Amino acids: CASSVALEFPLHF. The J gene is TRBJ1-6, the V gene TRBV9; unclear D gene. This CDR3 region has 13 residues. CDR1 and CDR2 (germline): SGDLS, YYNGEE. Trimming left V 2 bases short and J 13 bases short, with 13 bases between. The whole variable domain, remainder taken from reference TRBV9 and TRBJ1-6, is DSGVTQTPKHLITATGQRVTLRCSPRSGDLSVYWYQQSLDQGLQFLIQYYNGEERAKGNILERFSAQQFPDLHSELNLSSLELGDSALYFCASSVALEFPLHFGNGTRLTVT.

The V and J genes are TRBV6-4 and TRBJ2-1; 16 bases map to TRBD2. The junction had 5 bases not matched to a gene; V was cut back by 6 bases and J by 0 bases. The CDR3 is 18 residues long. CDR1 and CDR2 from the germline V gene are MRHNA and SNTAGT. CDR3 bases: TGTGCCAGCAGGGGACTAGCGGGGGGGAAAAGCTCCTACAATGAGCAGTTCTTC. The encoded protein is CASRGLAGGKSSYNEQFF.

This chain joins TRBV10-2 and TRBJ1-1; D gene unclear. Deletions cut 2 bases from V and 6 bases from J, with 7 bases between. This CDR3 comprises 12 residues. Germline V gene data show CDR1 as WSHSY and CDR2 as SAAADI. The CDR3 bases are TGCGCCAGCAGTGAGGGGAGGGCTGAAGCTTTCTTT. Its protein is CASSEGRAEAFF.

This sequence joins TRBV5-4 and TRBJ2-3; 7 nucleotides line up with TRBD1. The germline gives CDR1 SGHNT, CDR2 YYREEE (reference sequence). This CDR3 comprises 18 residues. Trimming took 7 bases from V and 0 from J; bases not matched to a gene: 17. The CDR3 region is CASDRLTGAFISTDTQYF. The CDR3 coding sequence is TGTGCCAGCGACCGACTCACAGGGGCCTTCATTAGCACAGATACGCAGTATTTT. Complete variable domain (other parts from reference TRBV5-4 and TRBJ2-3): ETGVTQSPTHLIKTRGQQVTLRCSSQSGHNTVSWYQQALGQGPQFIFQYYREEENGRGNFPPRFSGLQFPNYSSELNVNALELDDSALYLCASDRLTGAFISTDTQYFGPGTRLTVL.

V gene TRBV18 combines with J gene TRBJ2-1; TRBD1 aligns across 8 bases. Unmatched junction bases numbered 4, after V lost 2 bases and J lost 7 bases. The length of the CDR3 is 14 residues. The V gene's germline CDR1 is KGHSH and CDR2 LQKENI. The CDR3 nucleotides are TGTGCCAGCTCACCATGGACAGGGTGGAATGAGCAGTTCTTC. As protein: CASSPWTGWNEQFF.

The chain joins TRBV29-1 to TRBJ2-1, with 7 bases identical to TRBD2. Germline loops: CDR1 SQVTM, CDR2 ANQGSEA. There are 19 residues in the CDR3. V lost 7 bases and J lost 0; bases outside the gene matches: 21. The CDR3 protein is CSASGVVSGGRSSYNEQFF. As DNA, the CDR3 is TGCAGCGCCTCTGGAGTCGTATCGGGGGGAAGGAGCTCCTACAATGAGCAGTTCTTC.

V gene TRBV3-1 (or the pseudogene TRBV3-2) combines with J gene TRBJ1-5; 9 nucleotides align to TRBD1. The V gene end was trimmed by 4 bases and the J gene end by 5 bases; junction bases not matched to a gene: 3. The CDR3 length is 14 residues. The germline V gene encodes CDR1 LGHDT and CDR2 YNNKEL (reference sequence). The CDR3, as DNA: TGTGCCAGCAGCCTGGGACAGGGCCATCAGCCCCAGCATTTT. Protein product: CASSLGQGHQPQHF.

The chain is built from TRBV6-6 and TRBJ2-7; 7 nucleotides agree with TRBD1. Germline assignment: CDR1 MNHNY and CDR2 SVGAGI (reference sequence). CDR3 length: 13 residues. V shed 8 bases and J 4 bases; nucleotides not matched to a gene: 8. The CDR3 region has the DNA TGTGCCAGCGCAGGGACAGATCAATACGAGCAGTACGTC. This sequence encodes CASAGTDQYEQYV.

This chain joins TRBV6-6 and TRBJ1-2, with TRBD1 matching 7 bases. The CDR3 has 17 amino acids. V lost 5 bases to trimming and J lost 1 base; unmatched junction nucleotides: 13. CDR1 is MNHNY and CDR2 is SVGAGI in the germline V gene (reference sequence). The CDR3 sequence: CASSQLQGQKLNYGYTF. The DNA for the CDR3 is TGTGCCAGCAGTCAACTTCAGGGACAGAAACTTAACTATGGCTACACCTTC.

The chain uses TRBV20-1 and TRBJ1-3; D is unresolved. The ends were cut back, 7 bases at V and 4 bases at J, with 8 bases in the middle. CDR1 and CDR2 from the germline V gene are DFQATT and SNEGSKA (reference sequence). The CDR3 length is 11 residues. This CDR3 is CSVLIGNTIYF. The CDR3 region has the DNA TGCAGTGTTTTAATCGGAAACACCATATATTTT.

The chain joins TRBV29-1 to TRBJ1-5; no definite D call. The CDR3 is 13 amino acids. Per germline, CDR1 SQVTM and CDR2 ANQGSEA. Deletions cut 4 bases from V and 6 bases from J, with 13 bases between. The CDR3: CSVGAVSGQPQHF. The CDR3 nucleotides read TGCAGCGTTGGAGCAGTATCGGGTCAGCCCCAGCATTTT.

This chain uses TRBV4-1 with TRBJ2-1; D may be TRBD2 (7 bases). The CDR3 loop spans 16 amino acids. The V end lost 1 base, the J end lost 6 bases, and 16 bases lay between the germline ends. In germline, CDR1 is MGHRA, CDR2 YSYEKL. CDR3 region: CASSQVLGGAGNEQFF. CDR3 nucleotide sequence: TGCGCCAGCAGCCAAGTATTGGGGGGGGCCGGCAATGAGCAGTTCTTC.

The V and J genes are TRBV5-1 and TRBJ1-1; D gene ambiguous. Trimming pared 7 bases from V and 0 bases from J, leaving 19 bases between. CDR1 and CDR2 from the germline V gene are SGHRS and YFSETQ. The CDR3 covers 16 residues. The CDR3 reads CASRGFPHTMNTEAFF. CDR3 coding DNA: TGCGCCAGCCGCGGTTTTCCCCACACCATGAACACTGAAGCTTTCTTT.

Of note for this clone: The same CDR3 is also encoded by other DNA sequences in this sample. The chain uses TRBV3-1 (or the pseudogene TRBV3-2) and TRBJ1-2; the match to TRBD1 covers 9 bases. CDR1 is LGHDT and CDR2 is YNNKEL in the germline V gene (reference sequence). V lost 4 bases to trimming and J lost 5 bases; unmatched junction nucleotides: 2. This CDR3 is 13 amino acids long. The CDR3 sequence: CASSRGQGYGYTF. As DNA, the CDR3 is TGTGCCAGCAGCCGGGGACAGGGTTATGGCTACACCTTC.

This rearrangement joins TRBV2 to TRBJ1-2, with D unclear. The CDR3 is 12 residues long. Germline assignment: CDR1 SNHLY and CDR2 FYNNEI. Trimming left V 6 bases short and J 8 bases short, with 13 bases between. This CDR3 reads CASRRDIGGYTF. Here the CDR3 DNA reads TGTGCCAGCAGGAGGGATATTGGGGGCTACACCTTC. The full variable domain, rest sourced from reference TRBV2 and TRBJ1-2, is EPEVTQTPSHQVTQMGQEVILRCVPISNHLYFYWYRQILGQKVEFLVSFYNNEISEKSEIFDDQFSVERPDGSNFTLKIRSTKLEDSAMYFCASRRDIGGYTFGSGTRLTVV.

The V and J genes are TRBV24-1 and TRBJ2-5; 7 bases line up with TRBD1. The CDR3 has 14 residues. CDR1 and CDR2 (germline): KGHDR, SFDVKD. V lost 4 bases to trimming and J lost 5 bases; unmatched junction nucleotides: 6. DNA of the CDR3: TGTGCCACCAGTGACTCTGGACAGGCGGAGACCCAGTACTTC. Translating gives CATSDSGQAETQYF.

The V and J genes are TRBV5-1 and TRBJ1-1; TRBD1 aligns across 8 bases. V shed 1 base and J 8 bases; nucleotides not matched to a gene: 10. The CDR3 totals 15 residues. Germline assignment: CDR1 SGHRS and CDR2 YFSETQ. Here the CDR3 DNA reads TGCGCCAGCAGCTTGTCTCCAGGGGGCTTGGCGGAAGCTTTCTTT. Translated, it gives CASSLSPGGLAEAFF.

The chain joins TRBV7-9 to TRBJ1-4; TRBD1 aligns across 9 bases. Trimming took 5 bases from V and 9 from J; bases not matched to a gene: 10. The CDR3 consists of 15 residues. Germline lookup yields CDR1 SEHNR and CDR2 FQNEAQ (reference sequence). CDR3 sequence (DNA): TGTGCCAGCAGCCCAGCCCCGGGACAGGGCCAAAAACTGTTTTTT. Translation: CASSPAPGQGQKLFF.

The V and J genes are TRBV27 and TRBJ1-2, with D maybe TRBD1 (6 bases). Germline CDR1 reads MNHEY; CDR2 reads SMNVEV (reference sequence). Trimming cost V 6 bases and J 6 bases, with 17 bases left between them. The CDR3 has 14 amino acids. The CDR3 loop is CASRRDTPGNGYTF. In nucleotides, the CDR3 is TGTGCCAGCAGGAGGGACACCCCGGGGAATGGCTACACCTTC.

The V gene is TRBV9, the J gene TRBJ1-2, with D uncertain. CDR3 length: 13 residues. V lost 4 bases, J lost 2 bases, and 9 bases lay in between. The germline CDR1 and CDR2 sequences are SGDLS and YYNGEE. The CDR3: CASSPRENYGYTF. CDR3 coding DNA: TGTGCCAGCAGCCCACGGGAGAACTATGGCTACACCTTC.